These T cell receptor beta chains were read from a single sample in a study of Graves' ophthalmopathy and Graves' hyperthyroidism. A single record per CDR3 protein comes from TCRdb applying MiXCR to the multiplex PCR reads. Of 740,000 or so distinct CDR3 sequences in the sample, roughly two fifths were seen once. The sequencing sample was made of peripheral blood. These receptors originate from an adult man with Graves' ophthalmopathy. CDR3s include the opening cysteine and the closing phenylalanine or tryptophan. Fields, in order: clone size, J gene, D gene, V gene, CDR3 protein, CDR3 DNA. D genes are given only for firm matches. Only some rows state a clone size, as once, few, many or a class for expanded clones.

NA | TRBJ2-2 | NA | TRBV2 | CASSEFGGISGELFF | TGTGCCAGCAGTGAATTTGGCGGGATCTCCGGGGAGCTGTTTTTT
NA | TRBJ1-2 | NA | TRBV2 | CASSYTVYYGYTF | TGTGCCAGCAGTTACACTGTTTACTATGGCTACACCTTC
few | TRBJ1-2 | NA | TRBV12-5 | CASGLDSNGGYTF | TGTGCTAGTGGTTTGGACAGTAATGGTGGCTACACCTTC
few | TRBJ2-7 | TRBD2 | TRBV20-1 | CSARTSGRPYEQYF | TGCAGTGCGAGGACTAGCGGGAGACCCTACGAGCAGTACTTC
many | TRBJ1-2 | NA | TRBV6-6 | CASSYRDKNYGYTF | TGTGCCAGCAGTTACCGGGACAAGAACTATGGCTACACCTTC
few | TRBJ2-5 | NA | TRBV20-1 | CSASALQETQYF | TGCAGTGCTAGCGCGCTCCAAGAGACCCAGTACTTC
few | TRBJ1-3 | NA | TRBV2 | CASKFSPGSSSGNTIYF | TGTGCCAGCAAATTTTCCCCCGGGTCCTCCTCTGGAAACACCATATATTTT
NA | TRBJ1-1 | NA | TRBV5-4 | CASSLNAASPNTEAFF | TGTGCCAGCAGCTTAAACGCAGCTTCGCCTAACACTGAAGCTTTCTTT
many | TRBJ1-6 | TRBD1 | TRBV12-3/TRBV12-4 | CASRGQGGYNSPLHF | TGTGCCAGCAGGGGACAGGGGGGCTATAATTCACCCCTCCACTTT
NA | TRBJ1-6 | TRBD1 | TRBV20-1 | CSARGTGRNSPLHF | TGCAGTGCTAGAGGGACAGGGAGGAATTCACCCCTCCACTTT
many | TRBJ2-7 | NA | TRBV2 | CANQRVRGEQYF | TGTGCCAACCAGCGGGTAAGGGGCGAGCAGTACTTC
NA | TRBJ1-2 | TRBD1 | TRBV7-2 | CASSARGGGFGYGYTF | TGTGCCAGCAGTGCCCGGGGAGGGGGCTTCGGTTATGGCTACACCTTC
few | TRBJ1-2 | NA | TRBV5-5 | CASSLDRNGYGYTF | TGTGCCAGCAGCTTGGACAGGAATGGCTATGGCTACACCTTC
NA | TRBJ2-5 | TRBD2 | TRBV20-1 | CSATGLAGGPRETQYF | TGCAGTGCTACAGGACTAGCGGGAGGGCCGAGGGAGACCCAGTACTTC
many | TRBJ1-2 | NA | TRBV10-3 | CAISESSSRPLSGYTF | TGTGCCATCAGTGAGTCGTCAAGTCGGCCTTTATCTGGCTACACCTTC
NA | TRBJ2-2 | NA | TRBV12-3/TRBV12-4 | CASSFEAGELFF | TGTGCCAGCAGTTTCGAGGCCGGGGAGCTGTTTTTT
NA | TRBJ1-4 | NA | TRBV12-3/TRBV12-4 | CASRPGQVPLEKLFF | TGTGCCAGCAGACCGGGACAAGTGCCTCTCGAAAAACTGTTTTTT
NA | TRBJ2-7 | TRBD1 | TRBV6-6 | CASSWLGQGGPRQYF | TGTGCCAGCAGTTGGTTGGGACAGGGAGGGCCTCGGCAGTACTTC
few | TRBJ2-3 | NA | TRBV7-9 | CASSLKLGATQYF | TGTGCCAGCAGCTTAAAGTTGGGGGCTACGCAGTATTTT
NA | TRBJ2-5 | TRBD2 | TRBV29-1 | CSAGLGQETQCF | TGCAGCGCTGGACTAGGTCAAGAGACCCAGTGCTTC
few | TRBJ1-3 | NA | TRBV28 | CASWTSGNTIYF | TGTGCCAGCTGGACGTCTGGAAACACCATATATTTT
few | TRBJ2-7 | TRBD1 | TRBV6-5 | CASSGGTGPYEQYF | TGTGCCAGCAGTGGGGGGACAGGGCCCTACGAGCAGTACTTC
many | TRBJ1-1 | NA | TRBV29-1 | CSVEWRWASEAFF | TGCAGCGTTGAGTGGAGGTGGGCGTCCGAAGCTTTCTTT
many | TRBJ1-1 | NA | TRBV11-2 | CASSLGHTEAFF | TGTGCCAGCAGCTTAGGACACACTGAAGCTTTCTTT
few | TRBJ2-7 | TRBD2 | TRBV5-8 | CASSPGTSDTYEQYF | TGTGCCAGCAGCCCCGGGACTAGCGACACCTACGAGCAGTACTTC
NA | TRBJ1-1 | TRBD1 | TRBV11-2 | CASSQPTGATFF | TGTGCCAGCAGCCAGCCGACAGGGGCGACTTTCTTT
few | TRBJ2-2 | TRBD1 | TRBV7-9 | CASAEDRGLTGELFF | TGTGCCAGCGCTGAGGACAGGGGGCTAACCGGGGAGCTGTTTTTT